This T cell receptor beta chain was observed in a study of T-cell reconstitution after alpha-beta-depleted transplantation in children. Study-level findings and limits: Some patients owed their high day-60 TCRbeta diversity to surviving recipient T cells and thymic progenitors. Several hundred expanded graft clones reportedly gave rise to the alpha-beta T cells present about two months after transplant. Newly generated T cells supplied most T-cell counts and diversity one year post-transplant.

Per the germline V gene, CDR1 is SQVTM and CDR2 is ANQGSEA. This CDR3 spans 12 amino acids. V was pared by 3 bases and J by 5 bases, with 10 bases between. Preparation of the TCRbeta library involved a method that used unique molecular identifiers. One entry per CDR3 protein, called by TCRdb with MiXCR from the PCR reads. Among around 580,000 distinct CDR3 sequences listed, 25% to 30% were seen once. Of note for this clonotype: What it binds is unknown.

The sequenced sample was PBMCs, obtained before TCRalphabeta/CD19-depleted stem cell transplant. The TCR originated in a boy in the first two years of life with Wiskott-Aldrich syndrome, due to receive a stem cell transplant. This chain connects TRBV29-1 to TRBJ2-5; the D gene is possibly TRBD2 (6 bases). This CDR3 reads CSVDWGRETQYF. For the CDR3, the DNA is TGCAGCGTTGATTGGGGGAGGGAGACCCAGTACTTC.